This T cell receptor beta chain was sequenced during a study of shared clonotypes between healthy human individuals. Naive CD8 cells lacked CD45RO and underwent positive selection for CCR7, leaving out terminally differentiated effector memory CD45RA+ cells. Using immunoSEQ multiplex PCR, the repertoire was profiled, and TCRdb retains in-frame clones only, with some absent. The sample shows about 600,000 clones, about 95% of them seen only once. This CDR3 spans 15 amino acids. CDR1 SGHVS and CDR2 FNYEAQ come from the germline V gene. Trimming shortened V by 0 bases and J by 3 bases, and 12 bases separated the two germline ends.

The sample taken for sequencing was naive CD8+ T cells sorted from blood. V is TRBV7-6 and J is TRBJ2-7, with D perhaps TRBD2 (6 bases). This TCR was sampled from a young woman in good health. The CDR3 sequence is CASSLAEGTFYEQYF. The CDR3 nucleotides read TGTGCCAGCAGCTTAGCGGAGGGGACTTTCTACGAGCAGTACTTC. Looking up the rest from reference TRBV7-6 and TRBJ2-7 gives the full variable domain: GAGVSQSPRYKVTKRGQDVALRCDPISGHVSLYWYRQALGQGPEFLTYFNYEAQQDKSGLPNDRFSAERPEGSISTLTIQRTEQRDSAMYRCASSLAEGTFYEQYFGPGTRLTVT.